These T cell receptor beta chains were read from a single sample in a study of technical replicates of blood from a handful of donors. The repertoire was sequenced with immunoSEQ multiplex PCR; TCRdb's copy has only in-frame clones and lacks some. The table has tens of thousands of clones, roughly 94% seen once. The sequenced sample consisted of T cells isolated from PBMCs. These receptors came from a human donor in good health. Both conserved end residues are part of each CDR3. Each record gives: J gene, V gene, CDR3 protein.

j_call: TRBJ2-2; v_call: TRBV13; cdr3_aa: CASSLVAGADTGELFF
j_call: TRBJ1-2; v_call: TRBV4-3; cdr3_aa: CASSQEAGGFPRGYTF
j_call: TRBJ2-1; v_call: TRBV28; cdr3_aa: CASSPLQGTYNEQFF
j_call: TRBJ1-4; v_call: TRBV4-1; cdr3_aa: CASSQSQGQEKLFF
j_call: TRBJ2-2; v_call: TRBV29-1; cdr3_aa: CSVAGQGATGELFF
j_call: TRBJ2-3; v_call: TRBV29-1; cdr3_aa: CSVTSGLASIWASTDTQYF
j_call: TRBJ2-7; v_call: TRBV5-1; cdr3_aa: CASSLAGLNEQYF
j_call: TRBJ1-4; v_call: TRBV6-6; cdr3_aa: CASSPRQTTNEKLFF
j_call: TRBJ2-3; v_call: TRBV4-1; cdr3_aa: CASSQGYGAGEDTQYF
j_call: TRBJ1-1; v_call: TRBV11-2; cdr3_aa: CASSLDRETTEAFF
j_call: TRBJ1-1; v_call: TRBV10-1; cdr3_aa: CASSESFGQGYTFF
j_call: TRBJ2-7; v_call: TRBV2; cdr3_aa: CASNSGSFYEQYF
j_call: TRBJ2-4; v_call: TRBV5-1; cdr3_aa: CASARGLESKNIQYF
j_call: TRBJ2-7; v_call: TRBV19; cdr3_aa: CASSIDLEVSSYEQYF
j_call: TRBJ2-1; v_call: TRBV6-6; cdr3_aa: CASSYPLQGTNEQFF
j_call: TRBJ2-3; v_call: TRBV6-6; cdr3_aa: CASSGTATRATDTQYF
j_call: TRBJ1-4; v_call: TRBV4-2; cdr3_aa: CASSHHGDRGAEVLFF
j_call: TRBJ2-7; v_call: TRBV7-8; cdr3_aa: CASSYTYEQYF
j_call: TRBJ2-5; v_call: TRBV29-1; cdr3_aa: CSVGREETQYF
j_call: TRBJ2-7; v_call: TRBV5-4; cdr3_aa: CASSLERVGSYEQYF
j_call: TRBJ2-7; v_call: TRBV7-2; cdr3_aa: CASSLTGPSYEQYF
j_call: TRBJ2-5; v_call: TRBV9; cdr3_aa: CASSPWAESGTQYF
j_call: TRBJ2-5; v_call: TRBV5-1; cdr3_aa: CASSLTGTSGSEVETQYF
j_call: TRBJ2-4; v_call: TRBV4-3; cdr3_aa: CASSQLTGTLAKNIQYF
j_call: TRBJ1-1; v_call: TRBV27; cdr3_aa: CASSSTGGTEAFF
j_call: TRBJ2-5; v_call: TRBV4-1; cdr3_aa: CASSQVNKETQYF
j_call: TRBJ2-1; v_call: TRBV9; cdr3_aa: CASSVSQGIYNEQFF
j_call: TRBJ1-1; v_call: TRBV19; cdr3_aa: CATAPGQGAWNTEAFF
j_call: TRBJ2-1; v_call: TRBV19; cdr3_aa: CASSIRGSSYYNEQFF
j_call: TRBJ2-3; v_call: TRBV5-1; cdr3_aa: CASSLAGTSGSAVTPITDTQYF
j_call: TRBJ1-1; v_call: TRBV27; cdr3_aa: CASSFTGAEAFF
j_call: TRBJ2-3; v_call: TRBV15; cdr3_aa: CATSRDPLETDTQYF
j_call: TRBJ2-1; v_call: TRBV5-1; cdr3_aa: CASSPVGTSGRVGEQFF
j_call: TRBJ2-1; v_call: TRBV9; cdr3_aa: CASSRGLAIYNEQFF
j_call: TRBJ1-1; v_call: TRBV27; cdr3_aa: CASSQGQAGAFF
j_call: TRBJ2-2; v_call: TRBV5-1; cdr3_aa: CASSLSGTTGELFF
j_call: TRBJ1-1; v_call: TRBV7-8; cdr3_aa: CASSLSGPNTEAFF
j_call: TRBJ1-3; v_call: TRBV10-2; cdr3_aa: CASSESGGGNTIYF
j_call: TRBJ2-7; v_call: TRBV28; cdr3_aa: CASSSPPSGSYEQYF
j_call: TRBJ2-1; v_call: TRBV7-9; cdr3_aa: CASSFLSEQFF